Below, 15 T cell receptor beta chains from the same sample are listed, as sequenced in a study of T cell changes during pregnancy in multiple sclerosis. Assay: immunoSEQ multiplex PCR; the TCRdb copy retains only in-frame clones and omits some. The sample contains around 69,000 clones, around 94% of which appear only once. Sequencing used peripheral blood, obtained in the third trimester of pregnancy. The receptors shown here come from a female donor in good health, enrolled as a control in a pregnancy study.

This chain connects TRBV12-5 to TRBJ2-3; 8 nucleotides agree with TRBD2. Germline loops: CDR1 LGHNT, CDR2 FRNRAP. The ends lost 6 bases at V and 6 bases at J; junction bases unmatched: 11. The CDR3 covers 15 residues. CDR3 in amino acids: CASGAAAGAGDTQYF. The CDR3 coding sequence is TGTGCTAGTGGCGCCGCAGCGGGAGCAGGGGATACGCAGTATTTT.

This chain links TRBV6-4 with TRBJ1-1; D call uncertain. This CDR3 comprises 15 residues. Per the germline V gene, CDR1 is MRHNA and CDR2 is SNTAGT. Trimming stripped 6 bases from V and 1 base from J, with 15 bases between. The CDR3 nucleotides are TGTGCCAGCAGCCAGAACCCTCGGGGGAACACTGAAGCTTTCTTT. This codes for CASSQNPRGNTEAFF.

CDR3 nucleotides: TGTGCCAGCAGCTTGTCTAGCGGCTACGAGCAGTACTTC. As protein: CASSLSSGYEQYF. The V call is TRBV7-9, the J call TRBJ2-7; TRBD2 agrees at 7 bases. CDR1 is SEHNR and CDR2 is FQNEAQ in the germline V gene (reference sequence). This CDR3 spans 13 amino acids. Unmatched junction bases numbered 2, after V lost 3 bases and J lost 3 bases. Full variable domain (missing parts from reference TRBV7-9 and TRBJ2-7): DTGVSQNPRHKITKRGQNVTFRCDPISEHNRLYWYRQTLGQGPEFLTYFQNEAQLEKSRLLSDRFSAERPKGSFSTLEIQRTEQGDSAMYLCASSLSSGYEQYFGPGTRLTVT.

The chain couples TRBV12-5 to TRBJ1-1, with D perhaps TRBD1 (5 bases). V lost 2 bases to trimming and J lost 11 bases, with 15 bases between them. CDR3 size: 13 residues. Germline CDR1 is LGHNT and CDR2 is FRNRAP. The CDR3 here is CASGLPVGGTAFF. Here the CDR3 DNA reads TGTGCTAGTGGTTTGCCAGTGGGAGGGACCGCTTTCTTT.

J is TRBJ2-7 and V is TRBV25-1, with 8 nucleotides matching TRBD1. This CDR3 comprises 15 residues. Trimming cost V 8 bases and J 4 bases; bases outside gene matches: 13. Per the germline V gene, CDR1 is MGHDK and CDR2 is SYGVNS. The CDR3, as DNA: TGTGCCAGCCAGGGAACAGGGGGGAAGAGGTACGAGCAGTACTTC. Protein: CASQGTGGKRYEQYF.

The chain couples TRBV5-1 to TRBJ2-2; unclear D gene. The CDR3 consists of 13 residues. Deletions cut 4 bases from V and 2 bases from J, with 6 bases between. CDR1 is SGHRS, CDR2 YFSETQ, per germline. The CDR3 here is CASSLGNTGELFF. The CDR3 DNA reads TGCGCCAGCAGCCTAGGTAACACCGGGGAGCTGTTTTTT. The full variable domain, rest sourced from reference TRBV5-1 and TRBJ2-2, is KAGVTQTPRYLIKTRGQQVTLSCSPISGHRSVSWYQQTPGQGLQFLFEYFSETQRNKGNFPGRFSGRQFSNSRSEMNVSTLELGDSALYLCASSLGNTGELFFGEGSRLTVL.

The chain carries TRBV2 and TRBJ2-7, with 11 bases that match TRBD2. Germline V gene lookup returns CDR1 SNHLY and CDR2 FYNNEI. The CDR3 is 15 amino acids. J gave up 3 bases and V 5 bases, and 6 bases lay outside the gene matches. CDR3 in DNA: TGTGCCAGCAGTCCGCAGGGGACTAGCGGCTACGAGCAGTACTTC. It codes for CASSPQGTSGYEQYF.

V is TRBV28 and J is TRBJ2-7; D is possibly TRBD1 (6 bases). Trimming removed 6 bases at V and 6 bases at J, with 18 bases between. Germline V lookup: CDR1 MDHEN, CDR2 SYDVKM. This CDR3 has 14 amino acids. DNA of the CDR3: TGTGCCAGCAGGCTTACAGGGCTAGTGTTCGAGCAGTACTTC. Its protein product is CASRLTGLVFEQYF.

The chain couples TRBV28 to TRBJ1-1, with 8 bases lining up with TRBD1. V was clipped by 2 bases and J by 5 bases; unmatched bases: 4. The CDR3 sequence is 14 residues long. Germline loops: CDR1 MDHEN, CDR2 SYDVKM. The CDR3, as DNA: TGTGCCAGCAGTTTAGGGCAGGGGGCGACTGAAGCTTTCTTT. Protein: CASSLGQGATEAFF.

The CDR3 region is CASSSFSDSSSLAKNIQYF. The CDR3 DNA sequence: TGTGCCAGCAGCTCGTTTTCTGACTCCAGCTCGTTAGCCAAAAACATTCAGTACTTC. The rearrangement joins TRBV7-8 to TRBJ2-4; D remains ambiguous. This CDR3 has 19 amino acids. Trimming cost V 4 bases and J 0 bases, with 22 bases left between them. Germline V gene data show CDR1 as SGHVS and CDR2 as FQNEAQ.

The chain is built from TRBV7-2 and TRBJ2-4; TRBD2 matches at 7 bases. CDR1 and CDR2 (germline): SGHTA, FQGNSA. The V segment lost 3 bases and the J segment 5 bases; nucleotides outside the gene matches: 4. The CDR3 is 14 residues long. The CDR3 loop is CASSLGGSQNIQYF. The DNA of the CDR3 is TGTGCCAGCAGCTTGGGCGGGAGTCAAAACATTCAGTACTTC.

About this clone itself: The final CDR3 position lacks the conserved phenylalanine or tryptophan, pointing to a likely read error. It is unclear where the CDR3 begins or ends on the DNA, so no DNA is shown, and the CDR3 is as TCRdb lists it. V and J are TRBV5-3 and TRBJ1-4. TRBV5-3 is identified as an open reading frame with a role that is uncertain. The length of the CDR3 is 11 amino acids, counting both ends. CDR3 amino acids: CARSLVRRASC.

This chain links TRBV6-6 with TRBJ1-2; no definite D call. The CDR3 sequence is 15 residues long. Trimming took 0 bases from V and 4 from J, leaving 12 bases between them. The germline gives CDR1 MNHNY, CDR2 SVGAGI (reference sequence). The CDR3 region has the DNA TGTGCCAGCAGTTACTCGGCGGGTGGGAGCTATGGCTACACCTTC. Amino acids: CASSYSAGGSYGYTF.

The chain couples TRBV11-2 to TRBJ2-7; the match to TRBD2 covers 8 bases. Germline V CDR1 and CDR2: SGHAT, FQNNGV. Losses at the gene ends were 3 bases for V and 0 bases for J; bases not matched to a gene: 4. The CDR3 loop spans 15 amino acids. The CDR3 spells CASSFTAGASYEQYF. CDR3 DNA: TGTGCCAGCAGCTTTACAGCGGGGGCCTCCTACGAGCAGTACTTC.

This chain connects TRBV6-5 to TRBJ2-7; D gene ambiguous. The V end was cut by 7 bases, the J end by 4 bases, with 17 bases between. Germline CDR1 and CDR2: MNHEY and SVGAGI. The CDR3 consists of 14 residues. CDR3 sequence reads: CASKPGFDGYEQYF. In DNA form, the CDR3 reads TGTGCCAGCAAGCCAGGCTTCGATGGTTACGAGCAGTACTTC.